These T cell receptor beta chains were read from a single sample in a study of T cells in Graves' hyperthyroidism and ophthalmopathy. TCRdb recomputed calls from the multiplex PCR reads with MiXCR, one row per CDR3 protein. Altogether approximately 640,000 distinct CDR3 sequences are present, less than 45% being singletons, with the ten largest covering less than 9%. Material for sequencing was peripheral blood or thyroid tissue (not recorded which). The receptors originated from an adult man with Graves' disease, either hyperthyroidism or ophthalmopathy (not recorded which). Both conserved end residues are part of each CDR3. D genes are given only for firm matches. Clone size is not always given. Where it is, it says once, few, many or a class for expanded clones.

clone size	V gene	D gene	J gene	CDR3 DNA	CDR3 protein
few	TRBV11-1	-	TRBJ1-3	TGTGCCAGCAGCCCACAGGGTGGAAACACCATATATTTT	CASSPQGGNTIYF
-	TRBV20-1	TRBD2	TRBJ2-5	TGCAGTGCCAGGACTAGCGGGACTAGAGAGACCCGGTACTTC	CSARTSGTRETRYF
many	TRBV12-3/TRBV12-4	TRBD1	TRBJ1-2	TGTGCCAGCAGCCAAGACAGGGACCAGGGCTACACCTTC	CASSQDRDQGYTF
-	TRBV6-1	-	TRBJ1-2	TGTGCCAGCATTGACCCGACCGGCGGGGGGGGTTTGCGTGGCTACACCTTC	CASIDPTGGGGLRGYTF
-	TRBV20-1	-	TRBJ2-7	TGCAGTGCGGGGGGACACCGCGCCTACGAGCAGTACTTC	CSAGGHRAYEQYF
-	TRBV13	-	TRBJ1-1	TGTGCCAGCAGCGTTGCCCACTCAGGATTTGTTGACACTGAAGCTTTCTTT	CASSVAHSGFVDTEAFF
once	TRBV20-1	TRBD1	TRBJ1-1	TGCAGTGCTAGTGACAGGGGGCAGGGCACTGAAGCTTTCTTT	CSASDRGQGTEAFF
many	TRBV7-2	-	TRBJ1-6	TGTGCCAGCAGCTCTCTTCAGTCACCCCTCCACTTT	CASSSLQSPLHF
once	TRBV15	TRBD1	TRBJ1-4	TGTGCCACCAGCAGAACCCAAGACAGTCTTGGGACAGGGGGCGAAAAACTGTTTTTT	CATSRTQDSLGTGGEKLFF
few	TRBV4-2	-	TRBJ2-5	TGTGCCAGCAGCCAAGATTCTGGGGGGACAATGAGGTCCCAGTACTTC	CASSQDSGGTMRSQYF
-	TRBV7-8	TRBD1	TRBJ1-2	TGCGCCAGCAGCAACCAACAGGGGGCTGATGGCTACACCTTC	CASSNQQGADGYTF
-	TRBV10-3	TRBD2	TRBJ2-5	TGTGCCAGCAAAGGACTAGCGTCGGGGACCCAGTACTTC	CASKGLASGTQYF
once	TRBV7-9	TRBD1	TRBJ2-5	TGTGCCAGCAGCCCCGGACAGGGTATCTTTGAGACCCAGTACTTC	CASSPGQGIFETQYF
many	TRBV29-1	-	TRBJ2-5	TGCAGCGTGTACAGGACAGCTCAAGAGACCCAGTACTTC	CSVYRTAQETQYF
many	TRBV29-1	TRBD2	TRBJ2-7	TGCAGCGTTGCCACGCTAGCGGGGGGGCCCGACGAGCAGTACTTC	CSVATLAGGPDEQYF
-	TRBV7-2	TRBD1	TRBJ1-4	TGTGCCAGCAGCCATACAGGGGCAACTAATGAAAAACTGTTTTTT	CASSHTGATNEKLFF
-	TRBV29-1	-	TRBJ2-7	TGCAGCTTGGGGCAGGGCTCCTACGAGCAGTACTTC	CSLGQGSYEQYF
-	TRBV7-2	TRBD1	TRBJ1-2	TGTGCCAGCAGCTCCTCCGGGACAGCTTTGTATGGCTACACCTTC	CASSSSGTALYGYTF
few	TRBV6-6	TRBD1	TRBJ1-4	TGTGCCAGCAGTTACGCAGGACAGGCCGAAAAACTGTTTTTT	CASSYAGQAEKLFF
many	TRBV7-9	-	TRBJ1-5	TGTGCCAGCAGCCGGGACCACGTCAATCAGCCCCAGCATTTT	CASSRDHVNQPQHF
-	TRBV6-5	-	TRBJ2-7	TGTGCCAGCAGGGCAGGGGAGGCCTACGAGCAGTACTTC	CASRAGEAYEQYF
-	TRBV25-1	TRBD1	TRBJ1-5	TGTGCCAGCAGTGATTGGACAGGGGGGGCTAGCAATCAGCCCCAGCATTTT	CASSDWTGGASNQPQHF
few	TRBV20-1	TRBD2	TRBJ2-7	TGCAGTGCCAGGGCGGGAGAACGATCCTACGAGCAGTACTTC	CSARAGERSYEQYF
-	TRBV7-9	-	TRBJ2-5	TGTGCCAGCAGCTCCTTTCGGGACAAACAAGAGACCCAGTACTTC	CASSSFRDKQETQYF
-	TRBV9	-	TRBJ1-6	TGCGCCAGCAGCTTGGGGCCGGGGATCTTTAATTCACCCCTCCACTTT	CASSLGPGIFNSPLHF
many	TRBV10-3	-	TRBJ1-6	TGTGCCATCGCACAGGCCCTTAATTCACCCCTCCACTTT	CAIAQALNSPLHF
-	TRBV20-1	TRBD2	TRBJ2-7	TGCAGTGCTAGAGGAGGGACTAGCGGGAGCGAGCAGTACTTC	CSARGGTSGSEQYF
-	TRBV25-1	-	TRBJ1-3	TGTGCCAGCAGTTACTCCCCGGACAGTAAAGGGGACACCATATATTTT	CASSYSPDSKGDTIYF
many	TRBV29-1	TRBD1	TRBJ1-1	TGCAGCGTGGACAGGGGGCCCACTGAAGCTTTCTTT	CSVDRGPTEAFF
-	TRBV7-9	-	TRBJ1-5	TGTGCCAGCAGGGATTGGGATCGCAATCAGCCCCAGCATTTT	CASRDWDRNQPQHF
few	TRBV19	TRBD2	TRBJ2-5	TGTGCCAGTAGTAACCTTAGGACTAGCGGGAGTGAGACCCAGTACTTC	CASSNLRTSGSETQYF
many	TRBV20-1	-	TRBJ2-7	TGCAGTGCTAGAGCAACTAGCCGCACCTACGAGCAGTACTTC	CSARATSRTYEQYF
many	TRBV12-3/TRBV12-4	-	TRBJ1-4	TGTGCCAGCAGGCAGGGGATTGAAAAACTGTTTTTT	CASRQGIEKLFF
few	TRBV7-9	-	TRBJ1-2	TGTGCCAGCAGCCCCGGGGGGGCTATTAGTGGCTACACCTTC	CASSPGGAISGYTF
many	TRBV12-3/TRBV12-4	-	TRBJ1-1	TGTGCCAGCATCCTAGGGCTCGTAGCTTTCTTT	CASILGLVAFF
-	TRBV20-1	TRBD2	TRBJ2-3	TGCAGTGCTAGCGACCCTAGCGGGGGGATAACAGATACGCAGTATTTT	CSASDPSGGITDTQYF
-	TRBV15	TRBD1	TRBJ2-7	TGTGCCACCAGCTCGCAGGGGGCCTACGAGCAGTACTTC	CATSSQGAYEQYF
many	TRBV9	TRBD1	TRBJ2-5	TGTGCCAGCAGCCAAGCCAGACAGGGAGAGACCCAGTACTTC	CASSQARQGETQYF
many	TRBV7-9	-	TRBJ2-7	TGTGCCAGCAGCTTCACTGGAAGCTACGAGCAGTACTTC	CASSFTGSYEQYF
-	TRBV10-3	TRBD1	TRBJ1-6	TGTGCCATCAGTGCTCCGGGACAGGGAGGATCACCCCTCCACTTT	CAISAPGQGGSPLHF
-	TRBV24-1	-	TRBJ2-5	TGTGCCACCAGTGCTGCACAGGGTAGGGAGACCCAGTACTTC	CATSAAQGRETQYF
-	TRBV15	-	TRBJ1-5	TGTGCCACCGAGGGGCGCGGGGAGACCCAGCATTTT	CATEGRGETQHF
few	TRBV20-1	-	TRBJ1-6	TGCAGTGCTCGCCGAGACCCCTACTATAATTCACCCCTCCACTTT	CSARRDPYYNSPLHF
many	TRBV2	-	TRBJ1-5	TGTGCCAGCAGTGAAACTAAGGGGGTGGCCGGACAGCCCCAGCATTTT	CASSETKGVAGQPQHF
few	TRBV7-6	-	TRBJ1-3	TGTGCCAGCAGCTTAGTCCGGCCCGAAGACGTTTCTGGAAACACCATATATTTT	CASSLVRPEDVSGNTIYF
-	TRBV2	-	TRBJ1-4	TGTGCCAGCAGTGAACCAGGGGAAGTTGGTGAAAAACTGTTTTTT	CASSEPGEVGEKLFF
-	TRBV29-1	-	TRBJ1-5	TGCAGCTTAGCGCTGGGTAAGCCCCAGCATTTT	CSLALGKPQHF
many	TRBV2	-	TRBJ1-6	TGTGCCAGCTTGGGGCTTCAGGGATCACCCCTCCACTTT	CASLGLQGSPLHF
-	TRBV3-1	TRBD1	TRBJ1-1	TGTGCCAGCAGCCAAGATTGGGGACAGGAGGACACTGAAGCTTTCTTT	CASSQDWGQEDTEAFF
few	TRBV20-1	-	TRBJ2-7	TGCAGTGCTAGAAAGCCTTACCTAAGCTCCTACGAGCAGTACTTC	CSARKPYLSSYEQYF
-	TRBV5-1	TRBD2	TRBJ2-7	TGCGCCAGCAGCCAAGCGGGAGTATTATTCTACGAGCAGTACTTC	CASSQAGVLFYEQYF
-	TRBV9	TRBD2	TRBJ2-1	TGTGCCAGCAGCTGGACTAGCGGGGGGAACAATGAGCAGTTCTTC	CASSWTSGGNNEQFF
many	TRBV7-6	-	TRBJ2-7	TGTGCCAGCAGCTTAGGTCCGGATGCCGCCTACGAGCAGTACTTC	CASSLGPDAAYEQYF
-	TRBV7-9	TRBD2	TRBJ2-7	TGTGCCAGCAGCTCGAAAGTAGCGGGAGCAGGTTACGAGCAGTACTTC	CASSSKVAGAGYEQYF
-	TRBV28	-	TRBJ1-1	TGTGCCAGCAGGGAAGGGGCTATGAACACTGAAGCTTTCTTT	CASREGAMNTEAFF
-	TRBV2	-	TRBJ1-3	TGTGCCAGCAGTGCCGGGGCTGGAAACACCATATATTTT	CASSAGAGNTIYF
few	TRBV7-2	-	TRBJ1-2	TGTGCCAGCAGCTTAGCACCGGGACAACCCTATGGCTACACCTTC	CASSLAPGQPYGYTF